This T cell receptor (beta chain) was captured in a study of OX40 agonist ivuxolimab in advanced cancers. Study-level information: Patients were treated with ivuxolimab, an agonistic anti-OX40 (CD134) antibody. Each patient was given ivuxolimab into a vein every 2 weeks, at 0.01 to 10 mg/kg. Those enrolled were 82.7% male, with a mean age of approximately 60 years and ages from roughly 20 to 90.

The method was immunoSEQ multiplex PCR; TCRdb's version includes in-frame clones alone and lacks a portion of them. The table has 65,000 to 85,000 clones, more than 90% seen once. CDR3 length equals 17 residues. V gave up 0 bases and J gave up 0 bases, with 13 bases separating them. CDR1 SGHRS and CDR2 YFSETQ come from the germline V gene. This TCR was recovered from an adult with an advanced solid tumor such as melanoma, head and neck, liver or kidney cancer. Sequencing was performed on CD4+ or CD8+ T cells sorted from blood, taken in a trial of the OX40 agonist ivuxolimab. The chain combines TRBV5-1 with TRBJ2-1; weak D call: TRBD1 (5 bases). CDR3 loop: CASSLVGVRSSYNEQFF. Here the CDR3 DNA reads TGCGCCAGCAGCTTGGTAGGGGTACGGAGCTCCTACAATGAGCAGTTCTTC.